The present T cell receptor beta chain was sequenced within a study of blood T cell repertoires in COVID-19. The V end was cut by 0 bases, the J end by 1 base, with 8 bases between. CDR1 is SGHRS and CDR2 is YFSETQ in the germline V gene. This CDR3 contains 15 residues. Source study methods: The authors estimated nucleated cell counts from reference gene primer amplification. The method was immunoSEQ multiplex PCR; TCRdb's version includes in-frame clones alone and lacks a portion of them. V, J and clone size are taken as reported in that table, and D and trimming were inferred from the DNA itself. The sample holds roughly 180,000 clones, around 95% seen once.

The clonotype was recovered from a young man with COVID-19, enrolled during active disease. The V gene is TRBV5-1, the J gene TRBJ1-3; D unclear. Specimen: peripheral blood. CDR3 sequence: CASSLEPGSGNTIYF. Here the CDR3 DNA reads TGCGCCAGCAGCTTGGAACCGGGGTCTGGAAACACCATATATTTT. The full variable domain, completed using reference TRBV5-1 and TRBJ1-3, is KAGVTQTPRYLIKTRGQQVTLSCSPISGHRSVSWYQQTPGQGLQFLFEYFSETQRNKGNFPGRFSGRQFSNSRSEMNVSTLELGDSALYLCASSLEPGSGNTIYFGEGSWLTVV.